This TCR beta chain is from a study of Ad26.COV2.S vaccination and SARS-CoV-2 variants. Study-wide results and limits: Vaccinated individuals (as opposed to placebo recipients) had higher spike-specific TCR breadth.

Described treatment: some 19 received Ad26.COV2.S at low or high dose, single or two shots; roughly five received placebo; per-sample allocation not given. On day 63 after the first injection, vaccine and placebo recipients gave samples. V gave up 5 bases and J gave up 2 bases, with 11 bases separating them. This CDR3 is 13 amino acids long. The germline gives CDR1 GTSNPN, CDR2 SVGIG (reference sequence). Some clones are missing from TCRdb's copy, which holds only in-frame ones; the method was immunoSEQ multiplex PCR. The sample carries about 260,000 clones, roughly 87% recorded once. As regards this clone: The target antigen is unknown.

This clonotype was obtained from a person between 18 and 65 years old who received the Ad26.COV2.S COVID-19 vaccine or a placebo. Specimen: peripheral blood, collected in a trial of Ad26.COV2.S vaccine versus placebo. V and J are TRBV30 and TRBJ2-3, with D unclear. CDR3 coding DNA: TGTGCCTGGGGTCCCCGGTCCACAGATACGCAGTATTTT. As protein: CAWGPRSTDTQYF.